A selection of T cell receptor beta chains follows, all from one sample in a study of T cell responses to AZD1222 COVID-19 vaccine. Only in-frame clones appear in the TCRdb table, and some are missing; sequencing was by immunoSEQ multiplex PCR. This sample has 180,000 or so clones, with around nine tenths found just once. This sample comprised peripheral blood, obtained on day 0 of AZD1222 vaccination. These receptors were taken from an adult in good health. CDR3s include the opening cysteine and the closing phenylalanine or tryptophan. D genes are given only for firm matches. Expanded clones are given a class, and other clones once, few, many or no size at all.

J gene: TRBJ2-3
D gene: NA
V gene: TRBV10-3
clone size: NA
CDR3 DNA: TGTGCCATCAGAGACGCTAGCACAGATACGCAGTATTTT
CDR3 protein: CAIRDASTDTQYF

J gene: TRBJ2-3
D gene: TRBD2
V gene: TRBV3-1/TRBV3-2
clone size: NA
CDR3 DNA: TGTGCCAGCAGCCATGGAAGGTGGAGCGGGAGGGTCCAAGATACGCAGTATTTT
CDR3 protein: CASSHGRWSGRVQDTQYF

J gene: TRBJ1-1
D gene: NA
V gene: TRBV5-1
clone size: once
CDR3 DNA: TGCGCCAGCAGGGAGGGGACGGTGAACACTGAAGCTTTCTTT
CDR3 protein: CASREGTVNTEAFF

J gene: TRBJ1-1
D gene: TRBD1
V gene: TRBV7-9
clone size: NA
CDR3 DNA: TGTGCCAGCGGCGGACAGGGTCAGAACACTGAAGCTTTCTTT
CDR3 protein: CASGGQGQNTEAFF

J gene: TRBJ1-5
D gene: NA
V gene: TRBV30
clone size: few
CDR3 DNA: TGTGCCTGGAGTCGGGAGGTGGGTTCCTCGGAGCCCCAGCATTTT
CDR3 protein: CAWSREVGSSEPQHF

J gene: TRBJ2-7
D gene: NA
V gene: TRBV27
clone size: NA
CDR3 DNA: TGTGCCAGCAGTTTGGTCCAGGCAGGCTACGAGCAGTACTTC
CDR3 protein: CASSLVQAGYEQYF

J gene: TRBJ2-2
D gene: NA
V gene: TRBV7-8
clone size: NA
CDR3 DNA: TGTGCCAGCAGCTACCGGGCCTCGAACACCGGGGAGCTGTTTTTT
CDR3 protein: CASSYRASNTGELFF

J gene: TRBJ2-7
D gene: NA
V gene: TRBV10-3
clone size: NA
CDR3 DNA: TGTGCCATCAGTGAGTCCAGGGGAGGGCTCGTTGAGCAGTACTTC
CDR3 protein: CAISESRGGLVEQYF

J gene: TRBJ2-1
D gene: NA
V gene: TRBV5-1
clone size: once
CDR3 DNA: TGCGCCAGCAGCTTGGGTATGTGGGAGCGCCGCGGGGATGAGCAGTTCTTC
CDR3 protein: CASSLGMWERRGDEQFF

J gene: TRBJ1-5
D gene: NA
V gene: TRBV18
clone size: NA
CDR3 DNA: TGTGCCAGCTCACCAACCGGGGGCGGCGGCAATCAGCCCCAGCATTTT
CDR3 protein: CASSPTGGGGNQPQHF

J gene: TRBJ2-1
D gene: TRBD2
V gene: TRBV7-8
clone size: NA
CDR3 DNA: TGTGCCAGCAGCCGTGGACTAGCGGGATCCTCCTACAATGAGCAGTTCTTC
CDR3 protein: CASSRGLAGSSYNEQFF

J gene: TRBJ2-1
D gene: NA
V gene: TRBV14
clone size: NA
CDR3 DNA: TGTGCCAGCAGCCAAACACTAGCCTACAATGAGCAGTTCTTC
CDR3 protein: CASSQTLAYNEQFF

J gene: TRBJ2-7
D gene: NA
V gene: TRBV7-8
clone size: NA
CDR3 DNA: TGTGCCAGCGGCGGGAAAGATGGGGCCTACGAGCAGTACTTC
CDR3 protein: CASGGKDGAYEQYF

J gene: TRBJ2-3
D gene: NA
V gene: TRBV18
clone size: NA
CDR3 DNA: TGTGCCAGCTCACCAGGGGGAATAGATACGCAGTATTTT
CDR3 protein: CASSPGGIDTQYF

J gene: TRBJ2-5
D gene: NA
V gene: TRBV5-5
clone size: NA
CDR3 DNA: TGTGCCAGCAGCCCCTCGGAGACCCAGTACTTC
CDR3 protein: CASSPSETQYF

J gene: TRBJ2-1
D gene: NA
V gene: TRBV24-1
clone size: NA
CDR3 DNA: TGTGCCATTGGGGCAGACGACTCCTACAATGAGCAGTTCTTC
CDR3 protein: CAIGADDSYNEQFF

J gene: TRBJ1-1
D gene: NA
V gene: TRBV5-1
clone size: NA
CDR3 DNA: TGCGCCAGCAGCTTGGGGGAGCAGAACTGGGACACTGAAGCTTTCTTT
CDR3 protein: CASSLGEQNWDTEAFF

J gene: TRBJ1-5
D gene: TRBD1
V gene: TRBV3-1/TRBV3-2
clone size: NA
CDR3 DNA: TGTGCCAGCAGCCAAGGGGCGGGACAGGGTATTGTTCAGCCCCAGCATTTT
CDR3 protein: CASSQGAGQGIVQPQHF

J gene: TRBJ2-7
D gene: TRBD1
V gene: TRBV12-5
clone size: NA
CDR3 DNA: TGTGCTAGTGGTCCCGGACAGGGAGCATCCTACGAGCAGTACTTC
CDR3 protein: CASGPGQGASYEQYF

J gene: TRBJ2-7
D gene: NA
V gene: TRBV27
clone size: NA
CDR3 DNA: TGTGCCAGCAGTCCCCCTCGCGGACCCTACGAGCAGTACTTC
CDR3 protein: CASSPPRGPYEQYF